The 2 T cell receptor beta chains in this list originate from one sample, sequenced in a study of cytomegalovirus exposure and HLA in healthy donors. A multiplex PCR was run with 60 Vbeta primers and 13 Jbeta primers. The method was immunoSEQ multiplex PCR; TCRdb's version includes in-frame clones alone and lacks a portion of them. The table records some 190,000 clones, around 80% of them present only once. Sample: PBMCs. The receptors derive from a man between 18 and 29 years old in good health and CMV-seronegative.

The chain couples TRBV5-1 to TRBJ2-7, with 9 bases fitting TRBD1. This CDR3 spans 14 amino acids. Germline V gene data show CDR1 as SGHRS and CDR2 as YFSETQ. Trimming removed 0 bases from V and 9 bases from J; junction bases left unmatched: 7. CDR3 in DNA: TGCGCCAGCAGCTTGGTGGGACAGGGTTCGGGGCAGTACTTC. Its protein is CASSLVGQGSGQYF.

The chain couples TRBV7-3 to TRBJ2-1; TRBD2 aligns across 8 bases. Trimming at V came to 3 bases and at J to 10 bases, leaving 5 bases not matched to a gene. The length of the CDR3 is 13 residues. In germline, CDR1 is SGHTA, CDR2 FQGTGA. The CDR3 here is CASSFVSSGEQFF. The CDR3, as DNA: TGTGCCAGCAGCTTTGTATCTAGCGGGGAGCAGTTCTTC.